The source of this TCR beta chain is a study of blood T cell repertoires in COVID-19. Background on the study: The samples span acute and convalescent COVID-19 from the United States, Italy and Spain. T cells, B-cell-depleted T cells, or PBMCs provided the cDNA or gDNA that served as material.

TCRdb's copy holds only in-frame clones and misses some; the assay was immunoSEQ multiplex PCR. The sample lists about 130,000 clones, around 76% seen once, with 4.5% to 6% in the top ten. This TCR was recovered from a man older than 75 with COVID-19, enrolled during active disease. Sequences were obtained from peripheral blood.

The CDR3, as DNA: TGTGCCAGCAGTAAGCCGGGACTACTGCACAATGAGCAGTTCTTC. This translates into CASSKPGLLHNEQFF. The J gene is TRBJ2-1, the V gene TRBV6-5, with TRBD2 matching 7 bases. Germline V gene sequence: CDR1 MNHEY, CDR2 SVGAGI. The CDR3 spans 15 residues. V lost 5 bases and J lost 5; bases outside the gene matches: 9.